These 23 T cell receptor beta chains originate from one sample sequenced in a study of CD8 T cells in ankylosing spondylitis. Findings of the study overall: Made up of under 10 highly homologous variants, a TCR beta motif appeared characteristic of ankylosing spondylitis blood.

Each CDR3 protein is one row after TCRdb ran MiXCR on the 5' RACE reads. Among fewer than 550,000 distinct CDR3 sequences listed, less than 6% were seen once. No antigen is known for these receptors. Sequencing input: blood, either unsorted or a sorted T cell fraction (not recorded which). The receptor set was obtained from a male donor with ankylosing spondylitis.

This clonotype was observed a handful of times. V gene TRBV28 combines with J gene TRBJ1-5; D is unclear. Germline CDR1 MDHEN, CDR2 SYDVKM. V shed 3 bases and J shed 10 bases, with 19 bases lying between them. The CDR3 runs to 15 residues. Written as DNA, the CDR3 is TGTGCCAGCAGTTTTGAGGTGGCAAAGTCTAGTCCCCAGCATTTT. Its translation is CASSFEVAKSSPQHF.

This clonotype was counted at least ten times. This rearrangement joins TRBV12-3 or TRBV12-4 to TRBJ1-2, with 10 bases fitting TRBD1. V dropped 5 bases and J dropped 8; count of bases not matched to a gene: 8. The CDR3 runs to 14 residues. The DNA for the CDR3 is TGTGCCAGCAGTCAGACAGGGGGCGCGGGGGGCTACACCTTC. It is translated as CASSQTGGAGGYTF.

This clonotype has ten or more counts. V usage is TRBV20-1 and J usage is TRBJ2-1, with 7 bases identical to TRBD2. Trimming removed 3 bases from V and 3 bases from J; junction bases left unmatched: 8. Germline loops: CDR1 DFQATT, CDR2 SNEGSKA (reference sequence). CDR3 size: 15 residues. The CDR3 is CSASKAGRIYNEQFF. For the CDR3, the DNA is TGCAGTGCTAGCAAGGCCGGGAGGATCTACAATGAGCAGTTCTTC.

This clonotype showed up many times. CDR3 DNA sequence: TGTGCCAGCAGTCTTACCCTCGGGACAGGGATCCAGCAGTACTTC. Its protein is CASSLTLGTGIQQYF. The chain employs TRBV6-1 and TRBJ2-7, with TRBD1 identical over 9 bases. This CDR3 is 15 amino acids long. Germline CDR1 and CDR2: MNHNS and SASEGT. V dropped 5 bases and J dropped 8; count of bases not matched to a gene: 13.

A note on this clonotype: Given a much more abundant clone one base away, this may be a read error. The rearrangement joins TRBV6-2 or TRBV6-3 to TRBJ2-7; 8 bases are shared with TRBD1. Germline V gives CDR1 MNHEY, CDR2 SVGEGT. CDR3 length equals 14 residues. The ends lost 2 bases at V and 3 bases at J; junction bases unmatched: 3. DNA for the CDR3: TGTGCCAGCAGTTACGGACAGGGTAACTACGAGCAGTACTTC. Protein: CASSYGQGNYEQYF.

V and J are TRBV9 and TRBJ2-5; D possibly corresponds to TRBD2 (5 bases). There are 15 residues in the CDR3. With 0 bases removed from V and 5 bases from J, the gap between germline ends came to 14 bases. CDR1 is SGDLS, CDR2 YYNGEE, per germline. The CDR3 here is CASSVDHITGETQYF. The CDR3 coding sequence is TGTGCCAGCAGCGTAGACCATATAACGGGGGAGACCCAGTACTTC.

Remarks on this clonotype: A much more abundant neighbour one base away suggests this may be a read error. The chain has TRBV7-2 and TRBJ1-1; D uncertain. Trimming removed 9 bases from V and 8 bases from J, with 19 bases in between. This CDR3 spans 13 amino acids. Germline assignment: CDR1 SGHTA and CDR2 FQGNSA. The CDR3 DNA is TGTGCCAGAAGCGTATCCGGAGGTACGGAAGCTTTCTTT. The encoded protein is CARSVSGGTEAFF.

This clonotype has ten or more counts. The chain carries TRBV7-2 and TRBJ2-7; no firm D call. CDR3 size: 14 residues. Germline lookup yields CDR1 SGHTA and CDR2 FQGNSA. The germline V and J ends were trimmed by 5 bases and 2 bases, with 13 bases remaining between them. The CDR3 loop reads CASSQLPATYEQYF. CDR3 sequence (DNA): TGTGCCAGCAGCCAACTACCCGCTACCTACGAGCAGTACTTC. The full variable domain, in which reference TRBV7-2 and TRBJ2-7 provide the parts outside the CDR3, is GAGVSQSPSNKVTEKGKDVELRCDPISGHTALYWYRQSLGQGLEFLIYFQGNSAPDKSGLPSDRFSAERTGGSVSTLTIQRTQQEDSAVYLCASSQLPATYEQYFGPGTRLTVT.

A few counts support this clonotype. The rearrangement joins TRBV7-3 to TRBJ2-1, with D perhaps matching TRBD2 (5 bases). V was pared by 4 bases and J by 0 bases, with 13 bases between. Germline values: CDR1 SGHTA, CDR2 FQGTGA. This CDR3 is built from 16 residues. The CDR3 region is CASSSGEFNSYNEQFF. As DNA, the CDR3 is TGTGCCAGCAGCTCCGGGGAGTTTAACTCCTACAATGAGCAGTTCTTC.

A few counts support this clonotype. CDR3 DNA sequence: TGTGCCACCAGCAGACTGGCAGGGCGGCACTACGAGCAGTACTTC. It translates to CATSRLAGRHYEQYF. V is TRBV15 and J is TRBJ2-7; perhaps TRBD1 as D (5 bases). Trimming removed 2 bases from V and 3 bases from J, with 14 bases in between. There are 15 residues in the CDR3. Germline CDR1 and CDR2: LNHNV and YYDKDF (reference sequence).

At least ten counts were recorded for this clonotype. The chain couples TRBV7-2 to TRBJ1-1; 9 nucleotides match TRBD1. V lost 5 bases to trimming and J lost 9 bases; unmatched junction nucleotides: 7. This CDR3 comprises 13 residues. CDR1 and CDR2 from the germline V gene are SGHTA and FQGNSA. Here the CDR3 reads CASSARTGVKAFF. CDR3 nucleotide sequence: TGTGCCAGCAGCGCCCGGACAGGGGTGAAAGCTTTCTTT.

The rearrangement links TRBV30 to TRBJ2-4; a weak D match, TRBD1 (6 bases). V was shortened by 0 bases and J by 6 bases, with 12 bases between the two germline ends. Per germline, CDR1 GTSNPN and CDR2 SVGIG (reference sequence). The CDR3 consists of 14 residues. CDR3 coding DNA: TGTGCCTGGAGTGTACAGGACAGACCAAACATTCAGTACTTC. Encoded protein: CAWSVQDRPNIQYF.

This clonotype was observed many times. The chain has TRBV7-8 and TRBJ1-1, with 9 bases aligning to TRBD1. From germline, CDR1 is SGHVS and CDR2 FQNEAQ. This CDR3 has 15 amino acids. J lost 5 bases, V lost 5 bases, and 9 bases had no gene match. Here the CDR3 DNA reads TGTGCCAGCAGCGCCTACAGGGGGCGCGGAACTGAAGCTTTCTTT. Its protein is CASSAYRGRGTEAFF.

This clonotype was picked up many times. The chain couples TRBV20-1 to TRBJ2-1; 7 positions agree with TRBD1. The CDR3 is made up of 12 amino acids. Germline CDR1 reads DFQATT; CDR2 reads SNEGSKA (reference sequence). With 2 bases clipped from V and 6 bases from J, the junction kept 1 base outside the gene matches. This chain's CDR3 is CSARRQGNEQFF. The CDR3 region has the DNA TGCAGTGCTAGAAGACAGGGCAATGAGCAGTTCTTC.

This clonotype came up many times. The chain uses TRBV7-8 and TRBJ2-1; D gene ambiguous. CDR3 length: 13 amino acids. The germline V and J ends were trimmed by 5 bases and 5 bases, with 10 bases remaining between them. Per germline, CDR1 SGHVS and CDR2 FQNEAQ. CDR3 sequence: CASSRPRDNEQFF. The CDR3 DNA is TGTGCCAGCAGCCGGCCACGGGACAATGAGCAGTTCTTC.

The CDR3 loop reads CASSLAPGASYNEQFF. CDR3 bases: TGCGCCAGCAGCTTGGCCCCGGGAGCTTCCTACAATGAGCAGTTCTTC. The chain recombines TRBV5-1 with TRBJ2-1, with D perhaps TRBD2 (6 bases). The V end lost 0 bases, the J end lost 1 base, and 11 bases lay between the germline ends. The germline CDR1 and CDR2 sequences are SGHRS and YFSETQ. The CDR3 consists of 16 residues.

This clonotype was counted many times. The rearrangement links TRBV10-3 to TRBJ2-5; 12 bases match TRBD1. Germline V gene data show CDR1 as ENHRY and CDR2 as SYGVKD. This CDR3 is 16 amino acids long. V lost 5 bases, J lost 5 bases, and 9 bases stayed unmatched. The CDR3 nucleotides read TGTGCCATCAGTTGGGACAGGGGGCAGCTGATGGAGACCCAGTACTTC. It specifies CAISWDRGQLMETQYF.

This clonotype appeared many times. The chain recombines TRBV9 with TRBJ2-3; D unclear. Germline lookup yields CDR1 SGDLS and CDR2 YYNGEE. The CDR3 totals 13 residues. V lost 2 bases and J lost 4, with 8 bases in between. DNA of the CDR3: TGTGCCAGCAGCGTCTCCTTGGCAGATACGCAGTATTTT. It is translated as CASSVSLADTQYF.

This clonotype turned up a few times. The chain has TRBV11-2 and TRBJ2-1; 7 nucleotides line up with TRBD1. J was trimmed by 0 bases and V by 0 bases; bases with no gene match: 5. The CDR3 has 17 residues. Germline V gene sequence: CDR1 SGHAT, CDR2 FQNNGV. The CDR3 here is CASSLDRGPSSYNEQFF. CDR3 bases: TGTGCCAGCAGCTTAGATAGGGGGCCTAGCTCCTACAATGAGCAGTTCTTC.

This clonotype was counted many times. The chain employs TRBV7-2 and TRBJ1-1; D not certain. The CDR3 has 13 amino acids. Per the germline V gene, CDR1 is SGHTA and CDR2 is FQGNSA. V lost 5 bases, J lost 4 bases, and 11 bases lay in between. The CDR3 spells CASSDGMGTEAFF. The DNA for the CDR3 is TGTGCCAGCAGCGACGGAATGGGCACTGAAGCTTTCTTT.

There are many counts of this clonotype. The V call is TRBV6-5, the J call TRBJ2-5, with TRBD1 as a possible D gene (5 bases). The CDR3 runs to 12 residues. The germline CDR1 and CDR2 sequences are MNHEY and SVGAGI. The V and J ends lost 1 base and 8 bases respectively, with 8 bases between them. The CDR3 protein is CASSYFQGTQYF. In DNA form, the CDR3 reads TGTGCCAGCAGTTACTTCCAGGGTACCCAGTACTTC.

A few counts support this clonotype. The genes are TRBV7-3 and TRBJ2-3; 7 nucleotides line up with TRBD2. The CDR3 sequence is 15 residues long. V shed 4 bases, J shed 3 bases, and the junction held 7 bases outside the gene matches. The V gene's germline CDR1 is SGHTA and CDR2 FQGTGA. CDR3 protein: CASSSPGGGTDTQYF. CDR3 nucleotide sequence: TGTGCCAGCAGCTCCCCGGGAGGAGGGACAGATACGCAGTATTTT.

This clonotype was observed many times. J is TRBJ2-5 and V is TRBV5-1; TRBD2 matches at 7 bases. V was pared by 4 bases and J by 2 bases, with 5 bases of the junction left unmatched. This CDR3 comprises 14 residues. CDR1 and CDR2 from the germline V gene are SGHRS and YFSETQ. CDR3 nucleotide sequence: TGCGCCAGCAGCCTGCAGGGAGGGCAAGAGACCCAGTACTTC. Amino acids: CASSLQGGQETQYF. The whole variable domain, remainder taken from reference TRBV5-1 and TRBJ2-5, is KAGVTQTPRYLIKTRGQQVTLSCSPISGHRSVSWYQQTPGQGLQFLFEYFSETQRNKGNFPGRFSGRQFSNSRSEMNVSTLELGDSALYLCASSLQGGQETQYFGPGTRLLVL.